The 5 T cell receptor beta chains below were found in one sample sequenced in a study of T cell responses to AZD1222 COVID-19 vaccine (dated by TCRdb to about 2021). The sample's time point label is to be understood as: about 28 days (+/-7) after the second vaccine dose. The library was prepared using the immunoSEQ multiplex PCR assay. The clones in this table, taken by TCRdb from immuneACCESS, are in-frame only. Not every clone is retained; where verified, under half of the shortfall comes from an unresolved V gene, and the cause of the rest is unknown. Within this sample are 60,000 to 85,000 clones, with 80% to 90% of them counted one time only. Jointly, the top ten make up 15% to 20% of the sample. The material was peripheral blood, obtained 28 days after the second AZD1222 dose. These TCRs come from an adult who received the AZD1222 COVID-19 vaccine.

V gene TRBV4-1 combines with J gene TRBJ1-2; D unresolved. The CDR3 runs to 16 residues. Germline CDR1 MGHRA, CDR2 YSYEKL. Trimming removed 1 base from V and 8 bases from J, with 20 bases in between. This CDR3 reads CASSQVTSGSPSGYTF. The CDR3 region has the DNA TGCGCCAGCAGCCAAGTAACTTCGGGATCCCCTTCGGGCTACACCTTC.

This rearrangement joins TRBV20-1 to TRBJ2-5; no reliable D call. The V gene's germline CDR1 is DFQATT and CDR2 SNEGSKA (reference sequence). The CDR3 sequence is 11 residues long. Trimming shortened V by 6 bases and J by 0 bases, and 5 bases separated the two germline ends. The CDR3 reads CSAQDQETQYF. Here the CDR3 DNA reads TGCAGTGCCCAGGACCAAGAGACCCAGTACTTC.

DNA of the CDR3: TGTGCCAGCAGCGTAGATCCTGCGAACACTGAAGCTTTCTTT. Encoded protein: CASSVDPANTEAFF. The V call is TRBV9, the J call TRBJ1-1; no clear D gene. Germline loops: CDR1 SGDLS, CDR2 YYNGEE. Trimming left V 0 bases short and J 1 base short, with 7 bases between. This CDR3 contains 14 residues.

This chain uses TRBV5-5 with TRBJ1-1, with 7 bases aligning to TRBD1. CDR3 length: 19 residues. The germline gives CDR1 SGHKS, CDR2 YYEKEE (reference sequence). Losses at the gene ends were 0 bases for V and 10 bases for J; bases not matched to a gene: 24. Written as DNA, the CDR3 is TGTGCCAGCAGCTTGGGTCGAACAGGGGACCCACGGGGCTTAGCACGAGCTTTCTTT. It codes for CASSLGRTGDPRGLARAFF. Based on the CDR3 plus reference TRBV5-5 and TRBJ1-1, the full variable domain is DAGVTQSPTHLIKTRGQQVTLRCSPISGHKSVSWYQQVLGQGPQFIFQYYEKEERGRGNFPDRFSARQFPNYSSELNVNALLLGDSALYLCASSLGRTGDPRGLARAFFGQGTRLTVV.

This clone has just one count. V usage is TRBV5-4 and J usage is TRBJ2-6; no firm D call. The germline gives CDR1 SGHNT, CDR2 YYREEE (reference sequence). This CDR3 spans 15 amino acids. V lost 0 bases, J lost 2 bases, and 6 bases lay in between. The CDR3 DNA is TGTGCCAGCAGCTTGGCGGGTGCTGGGGCCAACGTCCTGACTTTC. It specifies CASSLAGAGANVLTF.